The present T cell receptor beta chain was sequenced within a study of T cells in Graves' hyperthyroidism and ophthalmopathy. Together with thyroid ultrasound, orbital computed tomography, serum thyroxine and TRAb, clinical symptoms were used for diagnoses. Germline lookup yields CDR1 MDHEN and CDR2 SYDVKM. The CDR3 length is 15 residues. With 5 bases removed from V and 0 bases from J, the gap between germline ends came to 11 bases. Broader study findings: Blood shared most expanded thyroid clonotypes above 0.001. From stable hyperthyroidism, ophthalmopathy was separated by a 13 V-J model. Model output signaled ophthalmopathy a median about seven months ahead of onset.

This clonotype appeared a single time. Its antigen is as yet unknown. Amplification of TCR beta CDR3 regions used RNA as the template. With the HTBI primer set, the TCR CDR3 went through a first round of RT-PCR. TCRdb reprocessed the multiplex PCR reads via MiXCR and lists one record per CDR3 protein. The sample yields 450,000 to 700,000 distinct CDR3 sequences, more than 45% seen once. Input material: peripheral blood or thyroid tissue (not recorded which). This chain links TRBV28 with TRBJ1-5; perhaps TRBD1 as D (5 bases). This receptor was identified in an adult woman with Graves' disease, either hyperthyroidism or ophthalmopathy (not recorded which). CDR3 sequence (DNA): TGTGCCAGCAGTAAGGCAGGGCCTAGCAATCAGCCCCAGCATTTT. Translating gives CASSKAGPSNQPQHF.